The present TCR beta chain was sequenced within a study of T-cell memory formation after mild COVID-19 (dated by TCRdb to about 2021). Notes on the research overall: TCR sequence clusters from the two donors were found to be largely donor specific. Two young, previously healthy adult volunteers made up the cohort, one male and one female. In a couple of donors, T-cell clones that expanded and contracted after mild COVID-19 were tracked by sequencing TCRalpha and TCRbeta repertoires over time.

The run used an Illumina NovaSeq 6000. TCRalpha and TCRbeta cDNA libraries were built by 5'RACE with constant-segment primers, adding sample barcodes and unique molecular identifiers. Trizol reagent was used to extract RNA from every sample. Library amplification was performed in two PCR steps, and a second sample barcode and Illumina TruSeq adapters were introduced in the second step. Sequencing of libraries was performed on an Illumina NovaSeq with 2 x 150 bp paired-end reads. Regarding the original processing steps: Demultiplexing of reads and collapsing into UMI-guided consensus sequences were performed with migec v1.2.7. Using mixcr v2.1.11, the UMI consensuses were aligned to TRA and TRB V and J templates and assembled into clonotypes. Clonotypes were classified as expanded or contracted when called significant by both edgeR and NoisET, with noise models trained on biological replicates. For edgeR calls, the cutoffs were a false discovery rate-adjusted p below 0.01 and a log2 fold-change threshold of 1. As an exploratory analysis of dynamics, max-normalized trajectories of the 1000 most abundant clonotypes were examined with PCA combined with hierarchical clustering. Separately sequenced CD4+ and CD8+ repertoires were used to assign a CD4 or CD8 phenotype to each responding clone. TCRdb reprocessed the public reads (quality trimming at Q25 with fastp, clone calling with MiXCR) and kept in-frame beta chains. Duplicate CDR3 protein sequences are folded into a single record with the most common DNA and genes. The authors' filters were not applied to this entry. Present in this sample are roughly 240,000 distinct CDR3 sequences, 15% to 20% of which were seen just once. Over 20% of the sample comes from the top ten.

Including the terminal cysteine and valine, the CDR3 comprises 14 residues. Left in the record is the CDR3 DNA by itself, 42 bases read in frame from the first base. V is cut by 5 bases and J by 5 bases, and the space between the germline ends is 16 bases. Taken from the germline V gene, the CDR1 and CDR2 loops are MDHEN and SYDVKM. Ficoll-Paque density gradient centrifugation was used to isolate PBMCs. General conclusions and limits of the study: The study covered only a couple of mild cases, and larger cohorts including severe cases with pre-infection samples were considered necessary. Balanced CD4/CD8 phenotypes were observed for clones contracting from day 15 to 85, whereas a bias towards CD4+ was observed for a second wave of clones expanding from day 15 to 37. SARS-CoV-2 specificity of the second-wave clones peaking on day 37 was not confirmed. Contracting CD4+ clones turned up mainly in the CM and EM memory subsets, whereas EMRA was where CD8+ clones were enriched. Some responding clones were detected in pre-infection memory, which suggested that pre-existing cross-reactive memory T cells had joined the SARS-CoV-2 response.

Ten or more counts support this clonotype. Its antigen is not yet known. There are no base qualities to consult, and no much larger clone falls within one base. The V and J genes are TRBV28 and TRBJ2-7; the D region possibly corresponds to TRBD2 (6 bases align). The sequencing sample was made of PBMCs or a T cell subset sorted from them (not recorded which). The receptor was isolated from a young man who had mild COVID-19 (a few samples of this study predate the infection). The sample titles of this study are shuffled in the database, so cell type and time point are left out; the donor was told from shared clones. The CDR3 protein sequence reads: CASSAPGRTHEQYV. The DNA is as follows: TGTGCCAGCAGTGCTCCAGGGAGGACCCACGAGCAGTACGTC.